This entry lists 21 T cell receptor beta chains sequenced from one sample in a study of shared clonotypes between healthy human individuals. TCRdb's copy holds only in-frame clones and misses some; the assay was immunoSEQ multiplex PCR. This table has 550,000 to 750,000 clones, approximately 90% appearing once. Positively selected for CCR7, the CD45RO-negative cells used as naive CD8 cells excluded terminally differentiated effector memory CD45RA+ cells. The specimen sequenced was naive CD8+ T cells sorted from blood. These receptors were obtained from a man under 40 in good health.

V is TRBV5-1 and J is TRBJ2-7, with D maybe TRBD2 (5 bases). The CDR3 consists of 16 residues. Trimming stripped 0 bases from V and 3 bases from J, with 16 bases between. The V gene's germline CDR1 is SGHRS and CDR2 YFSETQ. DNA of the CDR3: TGCGCCAGCAGCTTGGGCTGGGGAGAGGGTCACTACGAGCAGTACTTC. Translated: CASSLGWGEGHYEQYF.

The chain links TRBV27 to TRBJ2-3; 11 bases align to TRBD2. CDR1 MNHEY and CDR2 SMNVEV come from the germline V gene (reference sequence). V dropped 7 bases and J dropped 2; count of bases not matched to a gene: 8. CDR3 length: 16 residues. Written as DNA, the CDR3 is TGTGCCAGCACCCCGCTGACTAGCGGGGCCACAGATACGCAGTATTTT. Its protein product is CASTPLTSGATDTQYF.

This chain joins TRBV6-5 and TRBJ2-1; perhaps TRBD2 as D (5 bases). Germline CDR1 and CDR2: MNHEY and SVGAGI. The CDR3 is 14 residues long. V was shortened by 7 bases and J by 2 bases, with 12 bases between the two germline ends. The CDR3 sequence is CASNLANTYNEQFF. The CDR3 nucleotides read TGTGCCAGCAATTTAGCGAATACCTACAATGAGCAGTTCTTC.

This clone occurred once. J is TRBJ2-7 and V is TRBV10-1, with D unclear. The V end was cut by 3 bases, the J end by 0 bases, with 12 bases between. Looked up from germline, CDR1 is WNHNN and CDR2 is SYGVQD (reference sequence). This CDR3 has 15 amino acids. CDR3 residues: CASSDRAAPSYEQYF. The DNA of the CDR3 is TGCGCCAGCAGTGACCGGGCGGCACCCTCCTACGAGCAGTACTTC.

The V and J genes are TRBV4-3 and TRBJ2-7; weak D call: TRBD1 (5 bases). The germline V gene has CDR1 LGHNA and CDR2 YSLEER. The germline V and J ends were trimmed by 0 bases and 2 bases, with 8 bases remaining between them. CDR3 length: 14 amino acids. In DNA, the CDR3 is TGCGCCAGCAGCCAAGAAAGCAGGGCCTACGAGCAGTACTTC. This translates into CASSQESRAYEQYF.

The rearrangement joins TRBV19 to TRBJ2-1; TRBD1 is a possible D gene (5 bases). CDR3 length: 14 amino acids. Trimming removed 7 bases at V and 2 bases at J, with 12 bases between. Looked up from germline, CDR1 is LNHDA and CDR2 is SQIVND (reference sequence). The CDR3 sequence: CASNRMGPYNEQFF. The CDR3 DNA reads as TGTGCCAGTAACCGGATGGGGCCCTACAATGAGCAGTTCTTC.

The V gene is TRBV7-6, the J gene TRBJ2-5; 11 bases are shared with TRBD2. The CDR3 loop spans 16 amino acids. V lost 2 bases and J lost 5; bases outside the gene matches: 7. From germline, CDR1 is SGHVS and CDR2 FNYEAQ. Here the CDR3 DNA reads TGTGCCAGCAGCTTAAATATTCCTAGCGGGAGGGAGACCCAGTACTTC. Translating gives CASSLNIPSGRETQYF.

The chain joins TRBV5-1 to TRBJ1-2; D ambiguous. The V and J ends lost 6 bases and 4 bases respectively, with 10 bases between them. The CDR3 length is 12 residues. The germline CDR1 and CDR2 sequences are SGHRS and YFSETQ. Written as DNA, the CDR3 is TGCGCCAGCACCGAACCGGGCTATGGCTACACCTTC. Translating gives CASTEPGYGYTF.

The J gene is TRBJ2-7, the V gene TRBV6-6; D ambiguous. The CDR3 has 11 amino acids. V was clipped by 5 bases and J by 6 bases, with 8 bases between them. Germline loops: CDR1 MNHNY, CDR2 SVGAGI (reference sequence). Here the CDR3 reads CASSHTPEQYF. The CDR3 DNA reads TGTGCCAGCAGTCACACCCCCGAGCAGTACTTC.

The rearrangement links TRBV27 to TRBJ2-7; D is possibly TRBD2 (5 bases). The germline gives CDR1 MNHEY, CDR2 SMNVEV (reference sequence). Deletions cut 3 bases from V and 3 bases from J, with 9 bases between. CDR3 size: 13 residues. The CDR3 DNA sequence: TGTGCCAGCAGTTTGGACTCCAGCTACGAGCAGTACTTC. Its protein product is CASSLDSSYEQYF.

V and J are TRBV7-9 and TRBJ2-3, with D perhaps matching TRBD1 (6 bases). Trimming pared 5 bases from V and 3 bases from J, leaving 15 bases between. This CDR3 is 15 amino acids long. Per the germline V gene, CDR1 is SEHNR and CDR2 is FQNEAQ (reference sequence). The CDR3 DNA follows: TGTGCCAGCAGCCCTCAAACAGGGCCGACAGATACGCAGTATTTT. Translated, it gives CASSPQTGPTDTQYF.

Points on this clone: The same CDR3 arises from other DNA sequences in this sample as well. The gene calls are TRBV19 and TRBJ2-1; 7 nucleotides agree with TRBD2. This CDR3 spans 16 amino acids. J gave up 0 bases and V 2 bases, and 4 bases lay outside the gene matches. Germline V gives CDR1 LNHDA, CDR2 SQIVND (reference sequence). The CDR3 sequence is CASSISGGSSYNEQFF. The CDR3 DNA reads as TGTGCCAGTAGTATATCAGGCGGGAGCTCCTACAATGAGCAGTTCTTC.

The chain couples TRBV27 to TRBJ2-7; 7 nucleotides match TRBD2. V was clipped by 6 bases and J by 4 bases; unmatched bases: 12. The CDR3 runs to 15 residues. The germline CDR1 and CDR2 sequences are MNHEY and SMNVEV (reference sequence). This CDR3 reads CASRGGTGIEYEQYF. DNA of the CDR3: TGTGCCAGCAGGGGGGGGACGGGTATCGAATACGAGCAGTACTTC.

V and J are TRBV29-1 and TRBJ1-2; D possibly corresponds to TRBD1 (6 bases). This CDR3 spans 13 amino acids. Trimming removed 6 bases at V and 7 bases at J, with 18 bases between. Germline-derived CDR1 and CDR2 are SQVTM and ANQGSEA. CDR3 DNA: TGCAGCGTCGAACCCGAACAGGGTCCTGGCTACACCTTC. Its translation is CSVEPEQGPGYTF. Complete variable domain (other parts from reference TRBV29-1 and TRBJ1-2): SAVISQKPSRDICQRGTSLTIQCQVDSQVTMMFWYRQQPGQSLTLIATANQGSEATYESGFVIDKFPISRPNLTFSTLTVSNMSPEDSSIYLCSVEPEQGPGYTFGSGTRLTVV.

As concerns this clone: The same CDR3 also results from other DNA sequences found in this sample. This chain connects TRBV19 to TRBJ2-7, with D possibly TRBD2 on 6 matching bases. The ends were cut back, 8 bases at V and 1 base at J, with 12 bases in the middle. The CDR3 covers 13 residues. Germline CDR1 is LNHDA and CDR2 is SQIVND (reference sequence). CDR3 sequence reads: CASSAGLSYEQYF. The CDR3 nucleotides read TGTGCCAGTTCTGCGGGGCTATCCTACGAGCAGTACTTC.

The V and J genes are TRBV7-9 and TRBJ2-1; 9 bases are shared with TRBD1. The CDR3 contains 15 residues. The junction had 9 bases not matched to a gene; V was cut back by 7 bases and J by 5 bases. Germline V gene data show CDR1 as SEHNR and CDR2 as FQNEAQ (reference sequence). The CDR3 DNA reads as TGTGCCAGCACCCCGCGACAGGGGGTAGACAATGAGCAGTTCTTC. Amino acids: CASTPRQGVDNEQFF.

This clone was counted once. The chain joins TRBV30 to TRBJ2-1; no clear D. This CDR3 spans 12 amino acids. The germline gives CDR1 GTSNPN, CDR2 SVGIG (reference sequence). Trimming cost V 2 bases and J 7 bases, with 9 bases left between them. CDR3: CAWSSSVNEQFF. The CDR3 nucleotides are TGTGCCTGGAGTTCCAGCGTAAATGAGCAGTTCTTC.

CDR3 region: CASSPRRLNTEAFF. CDR3 nucleotides: TGTGCCAGCAGCCCACGTCGGTTGAACACTGAAGCTTTCTTT. The genes are TRBV28 and TRBJ1-1; D is unclear. CDR1 and CDR2 (germline): MDHEN, SYDVKM. The CDR3 totals 14 residues. Trimming took 6 bases from V and 0 from J, leaving 11 bases between them.

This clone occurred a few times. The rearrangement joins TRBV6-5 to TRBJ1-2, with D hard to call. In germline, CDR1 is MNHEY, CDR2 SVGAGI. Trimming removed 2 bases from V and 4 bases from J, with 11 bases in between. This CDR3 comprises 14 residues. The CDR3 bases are TGTGCCAGCAGTTACACGGCGGGCCCCTATGGCTACACCTTC. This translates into CASSYTAGPYGYTF.

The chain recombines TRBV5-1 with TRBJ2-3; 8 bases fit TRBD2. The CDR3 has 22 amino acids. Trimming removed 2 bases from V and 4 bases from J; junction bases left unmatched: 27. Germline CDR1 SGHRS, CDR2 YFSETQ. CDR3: CASSFPSDVGAIAGRLPDTQYF. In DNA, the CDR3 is TGCGCCAGCAGCTTCCCTTCAGACGTGGGGGCAATAGCGGGACGTCTCCCAGATACGCAGTATTTT.

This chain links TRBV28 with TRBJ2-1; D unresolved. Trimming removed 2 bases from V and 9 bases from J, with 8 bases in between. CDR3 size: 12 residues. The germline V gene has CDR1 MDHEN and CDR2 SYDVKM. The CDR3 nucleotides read TGTGCCAGCAGTTTAGATAGATCTGAGCAGTTCTTC. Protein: CASSLDRSEQFF.